Listed below are T cell receptor beta chains from one sample, sequenced in a study of blood T cell repertoires in COVID-19. Libraries were prepared by immunoSEQ multiplex PCR; TCRdb keeps only in-frame clonotypes and omits some of them. The table shows over 200,000 clones, with 87% occurring only once. Sequenced material: PBMCs or T cells enriched from blood (not recorded which). Receptor source: a man aged 25-45 years who had recovered from COVID-19. Each CDR3 is given with its conserved first and last residue. The D gene is left open where the match is weak. Where a row states a size, it is once, few, many or the class of an expanded clone; other rows omit it.

TRBJ1-2	NA	TRBV10-3	NA	CAIAAGLVAASNYGYTF	TGTGCCATCGCCGCGGGGTTGGTGGCAGCCTCTAACTATGGCTACACCTTC
TRBJ1-1	NA	TRBV19	NA	CASQKQYLNTEAFF	TGTGCCAGTCAAAAACAGTACTTGAACACTGAAGCTTTCTTT
TRBJ2-7	NA	TRBV5-6	NA	CASSDRTLRRGEQYF	TGTGCCAGCAGCGACCGGACTTTACGCCGGGGCGAGCAGTACTTC
TRBJ1-5	NA	TRBV7-2	TRBD1	CASSLGQGSNQPQHF	TGTGCCAGCAGCTTGGGACAGGGTAGCAATCAGCCCCAGCATTTT
TRBJ1-1	NA	TRBV5-1	NA	CASSFIGVTEAFF	TGCGCCAGCAGCTTTATCGGGGTTACTGAAGCTTTCTTT
TRBJ2-2	NA	TRBV27	NA	CASSPLLDTTGELFF	TGTGCCAGCAGTCCATTATTAGACACCACCGGGGAGCTGTTTTTT
TRBJ2-2	NA	TRBV30	NA	CALTYFTGTGELFF	TGTGCCCTCACCTACTTCACAGGGACCGGGGAGCTGTTTTTT
TRBJ2-2	NA	TRBV29-1	TRBD1	CSVLGTEQGAGELFF	TGCAGCGTTTTGGGGACTGAACAGGGGGCCGGGGAGCTGTTTTTT
TRBJ1-4	NA	TRBV25-1	TRBD1	CASSELGKGQEGEKLFF	TGTGCCAGCAGTGAATTAGGGAAGGGACAGGAGGGAGAAAAACTGTTTTTT
TRBJ2-1	NA	TRBV7-2	NA	CASSPGRTGEQFF	TGTGCCAGCAGCCCGGGGAGGACGGGTGAGCAGTTCTTC
TRBJ2-4	once	TRBV27	NA	CASRASPPKAKNIQYF	TGTGCCAGCAGAGCCTCCCCCCCCAAAGCCAAAAACATTCAGTACTTC
TRBJ2-3	NA	TRBV6-5	TRBD2	CASRLAGLSTDTQYF	TGTGCCAGCAGATTAGCGGGACTTAGCACAGATACGCAGTATTTT
TRBJ1-2	NA	TRBV12-3/TRBV12-4	TRBD1	CASSLWAPRGEAF	TGTGCCAGCAGTTTATGGGCCCCCAGGGGGGAGGCCTTC
TRBJ1-4	NA	TRBV5-4	NA	CASSPATNEKLFF	TGTGCCAGCAGCCCGGCAACTAATGAAAAACTGTTTTTT
TRBJ2-2	NA	TRBV5-1	NA	CASSLEGQNTGELFF	TGCGCCAGCAGCTTGGAGGGACAGAACACCGGGGAGCTGTTTTTT